This T cell receptor (beta chain) was found in a study of blood T cell repertoires in COVID-19. The ends lost 1 base at V and 6 bases at J; junction bases unmatched: 6. The CDR3 is made up of 17 amino acids. Germline V lookup: CDR1 LGHDT, CDR2 YNNKEL (reference sequence). Only in-frame clones appear in the TCRdb table, and some are missing; sequencing was by immunoSEQ multiplex PCR. The data hold tens of thousands of clones, with about 91% observed a single time. Material: peripheral blood. The chain links TRBV3-1 (or the pseudogene TRBV3-2) to TRBJ2-5; 15 nucleotides match TRBD2. The receptor comes from a woman in her forties or fifties with active COVID-19. The CDR3 sequence: CASSQAGLAGGPQTQYF. Written as DNA, the CDR3 is TGTGCCAGCAGCCAAGCTGGACTAGCGGGAGGGCCACAGACCCAGTACTTC.